This T cell receptor beta chain was sequenced for a study of cytomegalovirus exposure and HLA in healthy donors (dated by TCRdb to 2016 to 2017). Background for the entire study: An earlier analysis of several hundred of the donors reported 276 Gb of sequence data and 90 million to 120 million unique TCR beta sequences obtained from around 180 million T cells. An early release that covered 500 to 800 HLA-typed donors contained approximately 300 gigabases of sequencing data and tens of millions of unique TCR sequences. Of the roughly 400 genotyped donors, 70% to 90% were placed in the genetic ancestry cluster associated with self-reported Caucasian donors. The study aimed to test whether cataloging public T cell receptors could reveal signatures of past pathogen exposure. Using immunosequencing, the study profiled T cell repertoires from fewer than 700 subjects and related those repertoires to cytomegalovirus serostatus. A separate validation cohort of 100 to 150 different subjects was used in addition to the 666-subject first cohort. High-throughput TCR immunosequencing, statistical association of individual TCRs with disease status, and machine learning were combined to predict cytomegalovirus infection status. A later analysis re-examined previously published TCR beta repertoires from just over 650 donors and added high-resolution HLA genotyping to investigate patterns of TCR occurrence. Rather than drawing on any new phenotypic data, the later analysis identified candidate immune exposures from TCR beta sequences and the way those sequences occurred across donors. In an earlier analysis of 500 to 650 of the donors, high-throughput TCR beta sequencing was used to judge whether each TCR beta V gene segment behaved as functional or pseudogenic. Alongside the repertoire data, information on donor age, sex, ethnicity and CMV serostatus was compiled. A later genetic analysis used genome-wide SNP genotypes for about 65% of the 666 donors, treating that subset as a discovery cohort. All discovery cohort repertoires had been generated using a single sequencing platform. HLA typing covered class I and class II loci at four-digit resolution. Typing coverage differed by locus: A, B, C, DRB1 and DQB1 were typed in roughly 629-640 donors, DQA1 in 500 to 550, DPA1 in around 580, and DPB1 in 400 to 490. Four or five DR-DQ haplotypes were handled as single units for association and clustering because linkage in the cohort was strong. Among some 410 genotyped donors of the cohort, an average of around 250,000 unique TCR beta nucleotide sequences was sequenced per donor, of which about 19% were non-productive. On the study overall, not on this receptor specifically: In the study, approximately 160 TCR beta chains were listed as associated with cytomegalovirus. According to a later genetic analysis, donors in an Asian-associated ancestry cluster had fewer N-insertions in productive TCRs than the approximately 700-donor mean. When HLA alleles, especially DR and DQ, strongly co-occurred, TCR associations were difficult to assign to individual alleles. A further reported finding was that TCR beta sequences accurately predicted the HLA-A and HLA-B alleles for most subjects in the first cohort. HLA typing was unavailable for some donors at each locus, so association tests used only the typed subset. Only TCR beta chains were sequenced in this cohort, and the absence of alpha or paired-chain data limited detectable features. Sequencing depth was assumed to be roughly uniform across donors in the presence/absence analyses, though that assumption may not hold. A later genetic analysis associated a missense DCLRE1C variant with V-gene and J-gene trimming of TCR beta chains, and an independent cohort replicated the association. In a later analysis, TCR association rates were found to vary across HLA loci, with the most associated TCRs seen for DRB1 alleles and the fewest for HLA-C alleles. According to a later analysis, most CMV-associated TCR beta chains appeared to be HLA-restricted, and the HLA associations seemed to be driven largely by CMV exposure. According to the authors, the approach could potentially be generalized to other disease states and immunological phenotypes. Immune exposure information for the cohort was limited to CMV serostatus. In an earlier analysis of 500 to 650 of the donors, most TCR beta V segments appeared in productive rearrangements about 90% or about 30% of the time, broadly matching IMGT annotations. In vitro tests confirmed that three of the cytomegalovirus-associated TCR beta chains recognize cytomegalovirus antigens. The sequencing pipeline was judged likely to have produced a cluster of highly shared sequence variants as a technical artifact. Linkage disequilibrium might explain the correlated functional status among segregating V segments, but an unknown experimental factor could not be excluded. Because counts were too low, roughly 16 rarely observed V segments, including chromosome 9 orphons, were left out of the earlier analysis of approximately 500 of the donors. Cytomegalovirus status was reported to be diagnosed by the classifier with high specificity and sensitivity in both the original and validation cohorts. In a later analysis, several top co-occurrence clusters were reported to appear linked to parvovirus B19, influenza, CMV and Epstein-Barr virus. Most TCR sequences were observed very rarely across donors, whereas some public TCRs were present in many individuals. In a later analysis, HLA-associated TCR beta chains showed more clonal expansion and lower generation probabilities than non-associated chains that were equally common. At a false discovery rate of 0.05, a later analysis linked around 15,000 TCR beta sequences to specific HLA alleles.

Libraries were constructed by the immunoSEQ multiplex PCR assay. For the multiplex PCR, a mixture combining 60 forward primers for TCR Vbeta segments and 13 reverse primers for TCR Jbeta segments was used. A multiplex PCR assay on genomic DNA amplified the CDR3 region of rearranged TCR beta genes. Amplified TCR beta libraries were sequenced as 87-base-pair reads on the Illumina HiSeq System. On the authors' methods: In a later analysis, some 80 million unique TCR beta chains were counted across the 650 to 700 repertoires, and roughly 11 million of these chains were shared by at least two donors. Raw reads were error-corrected and collapsed into unique sequences with a nearest-neighbor algorithm that merged closely related sequences to remove PCR and sequencing errors. To assign V, D and J gene segments, CDR3 sequences were aligned to IMGT reference sequences. For a sequence to be retained, a match of at least six nucleotides was required to both a V gene segment and a J gene segment. A rearrangement was called productive if the CDR3 had no stop codons and remained in frame with V and J, and every other rearrangement was called non-productive. Following IMGT convention, CDR3 was defined as the stretch from the second conserved V-encoded cysteine up to the conserved J-encoded phenylalanine. In an earlier analysis of roughly 580 of the donors, sequences lacking an unambiguous match to a single V gene segment were excluded. In an earlier analysis of some 590 of the donors, V segments were called functional above 56.7% productive rearrangements and were called segregating when the between-donor standard deviation exceeded 5%. A statistical classification framework was built for diagnosing cytomegalovirus status from the catalog of TCR beta chain sequences. V and J gene assignment, in a later analysis, came from comparing TCR nucleotide sequences with IMGT/GENE-DB human TR gene sequences. In a later analysis, CDR3 sequences and most-parsimonious VDJ recombination scenarios were assigned using the TCRdist pipeline. In a later analysis, every TCR beta chain was defined by the combination of its CDR3 amino acid sequence and its V-gene family, and reads without a unique V-gene family were dropped. In a later analysis, 500 to 700 highly shared, low-generation-probability nucleotide sequences were removed to address suspected cross-contamination and a sequencing artifact. In a later analysis, a clonal expansion index for each public chain was calculated from normalized within-repertoire ranks of inferred template counts. In a later analysis, generation probabilities were computed using a VDJ recombination model fitted to out-of-frame rearrangements, and the results were checked against IGoR. In a later analysis, TCR-TCR, TCR-HLA and TCR-CMV co-occurrence was scored with hypergeometric tests, and a repertoire-size bias correction was applied to TCR pairs. A later analysis estimated false discovery rates by permuting HLA or CMV assignments 20 times. In a later analysis, co-occurring TCRs were grouped with DBSCAN, and TCRdist sequence similarity was added when clustering was performed within HLA-allele-positive subsets. Repertoires with fewer than 30,000 or more than 120,000 public chains were left out of co-occurrence clustering, as were a few repertoires with anomalous nucleotide sharing. In its TCRdb copy, this immuneACCESS table keeps in-frame sequences only and misses some clones. Where compared with another copy, unresolved V genes explain less than half of these, and the others have no known cause. The D gene and trimming were derived from the DNA, and the V and J assignments and clone size from that table. For this sample there are tens of thousands of clones; about 66% appear just once. 4.9% of the sample is held by the ten biggest clonotypes.

In total, approximately 610 healthy bone marrow donors made up the cohort. At the time of sampling, every cohort member was nominally healthy, though immune exposures that went unrecorded were likely present. The donor was CMV seropositive and belonged to the group of 250 to 350 seropositive cohort members. Each donor provided a peripheral blood sample, and peripheral blood mononuclear cells were used for TCR beta sequencing. The Qiagen DNeasy Blood Extraction Kit was used to extract genomic DNA from the blood cell samples. This clone was seen a handful of times. Its antigen specificity is not known. Base qualities were left out, and no much larger clone turns up one base away. The TCR sequence derives from a man aged 60 to 69 in good health and CMV-seropositive. What was sequenced was PBMCs.

In nucleotide form, the sequence is TGTGCCAGCAGCTTATTAAGTGGAGGCCAGCCCCAGCATTTT. The translation is CASSLLSGGQPQHF. The rearrangement combines TRBV7-2 with TRBJ1-5, with no confidently assigned D gene. V is pared back by 2 bases and J by 7 bases, with 12 bases lying between the germline termini. Taken from the germline V gene, the CDR1 and CDR2 loops are SGHTA and FQGNSA. The CDR3 numbers 14 residues from cysteine through phenylalanine. Here the CDR3 DNA is all that survives: 42 bases in frame from base 1. Full variable domain (CDR3 extended with the reference TRBV7-2 and TRBJ1-5 proteins): GAGVSQSPSNKVTEKGKDVELRCDPISGHTALYWYRQSLGQGLEFLIYFQGNSAPDKSGLPSDRFSAERTGGSVSTLTIQRTQQEDSAVYLCASSLLSGGQPQHFGDGTRLSIL.